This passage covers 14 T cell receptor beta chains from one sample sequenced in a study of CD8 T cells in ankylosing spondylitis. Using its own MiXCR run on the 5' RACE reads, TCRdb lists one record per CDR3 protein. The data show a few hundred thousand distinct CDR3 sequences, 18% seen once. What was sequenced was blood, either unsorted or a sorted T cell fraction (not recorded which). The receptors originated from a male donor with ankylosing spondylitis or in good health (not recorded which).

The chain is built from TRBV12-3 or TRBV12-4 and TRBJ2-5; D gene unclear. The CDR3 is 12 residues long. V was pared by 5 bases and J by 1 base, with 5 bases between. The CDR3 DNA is TGTGCCAGCAGTCCCACCCAAGAGACCCAGTACTTC. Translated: CASSPTQETQYF.

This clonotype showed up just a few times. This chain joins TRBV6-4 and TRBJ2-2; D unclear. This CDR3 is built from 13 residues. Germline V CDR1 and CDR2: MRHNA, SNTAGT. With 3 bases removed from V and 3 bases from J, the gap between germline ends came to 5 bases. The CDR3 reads CASSERDTGELFF. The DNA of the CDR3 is TGTGCCAGCAGTGAACGGGACACCGGGGAGCTGTTTTTT.

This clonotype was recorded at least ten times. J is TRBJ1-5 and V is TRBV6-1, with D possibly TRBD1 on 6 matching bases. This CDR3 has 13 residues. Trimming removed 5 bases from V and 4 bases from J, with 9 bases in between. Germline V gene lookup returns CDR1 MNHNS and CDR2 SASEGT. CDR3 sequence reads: CASSTGINQPQHF. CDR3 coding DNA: TGTGCCAGCAGTACAGGGATAAATCAGCCCCAGCATTTT.

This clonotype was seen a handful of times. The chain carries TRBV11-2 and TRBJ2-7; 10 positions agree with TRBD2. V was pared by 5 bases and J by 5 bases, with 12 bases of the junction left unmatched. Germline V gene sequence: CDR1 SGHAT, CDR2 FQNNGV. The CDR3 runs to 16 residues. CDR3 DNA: TGTGCCAGCAGCCCTGACCCATCGCTAGCGGGAGACGAGCAGTACTTC. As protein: CASSPDPSLAGDEQYF.

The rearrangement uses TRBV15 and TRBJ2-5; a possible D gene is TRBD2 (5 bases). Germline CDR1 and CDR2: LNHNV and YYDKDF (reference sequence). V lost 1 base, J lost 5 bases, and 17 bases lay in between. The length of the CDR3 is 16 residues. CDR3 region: CATSRAAAAMVETQYF. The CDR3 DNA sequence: TGTGCCACCAGCAGAGCAGCAGCGGCCATGGTTGAGACCCAGTACTTC.

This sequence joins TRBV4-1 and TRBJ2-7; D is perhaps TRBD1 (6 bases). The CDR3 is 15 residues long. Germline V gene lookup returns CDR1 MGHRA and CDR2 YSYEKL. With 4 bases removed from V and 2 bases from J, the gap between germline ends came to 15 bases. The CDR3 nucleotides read TGCGCCAGCAGCCGAGACCGGGACACAACCTACGAGCAGTACTTC. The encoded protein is CASSRDRDTTYEQYF.

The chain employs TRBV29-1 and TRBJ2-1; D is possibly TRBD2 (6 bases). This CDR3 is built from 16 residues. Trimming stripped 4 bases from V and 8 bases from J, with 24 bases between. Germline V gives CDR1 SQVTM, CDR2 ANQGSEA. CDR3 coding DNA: TGCAGCGTTGTGCGGGGCGGGCAGGGCTCTGGGCATGAGCAGTTCTTC. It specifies CSVVRGGQGSGHEQFF.

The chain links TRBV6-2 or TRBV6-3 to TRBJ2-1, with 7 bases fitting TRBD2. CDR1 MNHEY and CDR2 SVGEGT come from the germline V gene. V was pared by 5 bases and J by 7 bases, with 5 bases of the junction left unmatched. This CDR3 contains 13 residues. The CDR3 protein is CASSPSGPNEQFF. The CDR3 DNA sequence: TGTGCCAGCAGTCCTAGCGGACCGAATGAGCAGTTCTTC.

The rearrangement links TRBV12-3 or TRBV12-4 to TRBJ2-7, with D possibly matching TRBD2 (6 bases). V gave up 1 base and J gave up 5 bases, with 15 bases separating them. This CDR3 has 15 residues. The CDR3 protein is CASSLVIGGGDEQYF. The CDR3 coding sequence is TGTGCCAGCAGTTTAGTGATTGGTGGAGGGGACGAGCAGTACTTC.

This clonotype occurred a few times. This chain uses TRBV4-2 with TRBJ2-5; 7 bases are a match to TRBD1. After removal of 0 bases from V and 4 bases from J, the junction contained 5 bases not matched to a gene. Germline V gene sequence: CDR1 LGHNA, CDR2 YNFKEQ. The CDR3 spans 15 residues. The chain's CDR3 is CASSQERGGGETQYF. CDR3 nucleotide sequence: TGTGCCAGCAGCCAAGAGAGAGGGGGCGGAGAGACCCAGTACTTC.

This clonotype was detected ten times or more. CDR3 DNA sequence: TGTGCCAGCTCGCCTCGTGGGGCTAGCGGGAGTACCAATGAGCAGTTCTTC. Amino acid sequence: CASSPRGASGSTNEQFF. The chain is built from TRBV18 and TRBJ2-1; 10 nucleotides agree with TRBD2. The CDR3 is made up of 17 amino acids. The V gene end was trimmed by 6 bases and the J gene end by 6 bases; junction bases not matched to a gene: 14. Germline assignment: CDR1 KGHSH and CDR2 LQKENI. Filled out from reference TRBV18 and TRBJ2-1, the complete variable domain reads NAGVMQNPRHLVRRRGQEARLRCSPMKGHSHVYWYRQLPEEGLKFMVYLQKENIIDESGMPKERFSAEFPKEGPSILRIQQVVRGDSAAYFCASSPRGASGSTNEQFFGPGTRLTVL.

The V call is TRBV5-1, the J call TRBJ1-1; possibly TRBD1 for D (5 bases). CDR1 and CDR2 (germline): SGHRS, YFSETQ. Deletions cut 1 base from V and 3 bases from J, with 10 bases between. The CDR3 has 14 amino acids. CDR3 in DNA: TGCGCCAGCAGCTTGAGAGGGGCGGACACTGAAGCTTTCTTT. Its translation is CASSLRGADTEAFF.

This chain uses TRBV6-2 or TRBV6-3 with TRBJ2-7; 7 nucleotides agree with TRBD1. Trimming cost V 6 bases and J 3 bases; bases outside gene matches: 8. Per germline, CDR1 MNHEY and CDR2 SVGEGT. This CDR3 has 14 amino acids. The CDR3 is CASRPPGQRYEQYF. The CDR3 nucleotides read TGTGCCAGCAGGCCGCCGGGACAGCGCTACGAGCAGTACTTC.

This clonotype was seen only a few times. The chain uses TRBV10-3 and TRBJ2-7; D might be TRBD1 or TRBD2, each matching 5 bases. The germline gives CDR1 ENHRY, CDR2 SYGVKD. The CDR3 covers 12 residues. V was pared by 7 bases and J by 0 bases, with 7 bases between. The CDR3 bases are TGTGCCATCATGGGGGACTCCTACGAGCAGTACTTC. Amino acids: CAIMGDSYEQYF.